This TCR beta chain was sequenced for a study of human T cells and chemical hapten exposure. This clonotype was seen a few times. TCRdb called the 5' RACE reads again in MiXCR, with one record for every CDR3 protein. The sample consists of tens of thousands of distinct CDR3 sequences, 15% to 20% of them appearing once. The CDR3 is made up of 13 amino acids. V lost 3 bases and J lost 8; bases outside the gene matches: 7. Germline CDR1 reads SGHDT; CDR2 reads YYEEEE. The authors' total RNA extraction used unfractionated whole blood. The V gene is TRBV5-6, the J gene TRBJ1-2, with 7 bases matching TRBD1. The origin of this receptor is a female donor in good health. CDR3 coding DNA: TGTGCCAGCAGCTCTGGACAGGCGGGGGGCTACACCTTC. Translating gives CASSSGQAGGYTF.